This T cell receptor beta chain was recovered during a study of shared clonotypes between healthy human individuals. Repertoires were generated with immunoSEQ multiplex PCR, while TCRdb's copy carries only in-frame clones and drops some. The data hold hundreds of thousands of clones, with about 96% observed a single time. It was CD45RO-negative cells, positively selected for CCR7, that made up naive CD8 cells, with terminally differentiated effector memory CD45RA+ cells excluded. With 8 bases removed from V and 4 bases from J, the gap between germline ends came to 8 bases. CDR3 length: 11 residues. The germline V gene encodes CDR1 MDHEN and CDR2 SYDVKM. This clone occurred once.

The rearrangement links TRBV28 to TRBJ1-2; D gene unclear. Sequenced input: naive CD8+ T cells sorted from blood. This receptor was obtained from a woman in her 30s in good health. CDR3 region: CASRLGYGYTF. The CDR3 DNA sequence: TGTGCCAGCCGTCTCGGCTATGGCTACACCTTC.